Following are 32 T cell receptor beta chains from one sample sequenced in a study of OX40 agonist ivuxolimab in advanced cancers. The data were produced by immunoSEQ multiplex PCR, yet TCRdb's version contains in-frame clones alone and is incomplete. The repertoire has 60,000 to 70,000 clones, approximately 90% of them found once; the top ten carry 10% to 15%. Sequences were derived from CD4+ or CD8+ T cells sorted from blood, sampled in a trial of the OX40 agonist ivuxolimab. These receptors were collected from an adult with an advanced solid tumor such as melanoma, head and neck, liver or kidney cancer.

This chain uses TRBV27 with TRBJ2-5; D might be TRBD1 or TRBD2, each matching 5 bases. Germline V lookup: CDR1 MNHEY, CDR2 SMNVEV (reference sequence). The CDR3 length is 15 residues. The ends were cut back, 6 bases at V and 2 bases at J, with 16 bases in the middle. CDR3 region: CASRRTPGWQETQYF. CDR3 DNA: TGTGCCAGCAGGAGGACACCGGGATGGCAAGAGACCCAGTACTTC.

CDR3 in amino acids: CASSAGKYEQYF. DNA for the CDR3: TGTGCCAGCAGCGCAGGAAAATACGAGCAGTACTTC. The chain combines TRBV5-5 with TRBJ2-7, with D hard to call. The germline gives CDR1 SGHKS, CDR2 YYEKEE (reference sequence). CDR3 length: 12 residues. The ends were cut back, 4 bases at V and 4 bases at J, with 9 bases in the middle. The whole variable domain, remainder taken from reference TRBV5-5 and TRBJ2-7, is DAGVTQSPTHLIKTRGQQVTLRCSPISGHKSVSWYQQVLGQGPQFIFQYYEKEERGRGNFPDRFSARQFPNYSSELNVNALLLGDSALYLCASSAGKYEQYFGPGTRLTVT.

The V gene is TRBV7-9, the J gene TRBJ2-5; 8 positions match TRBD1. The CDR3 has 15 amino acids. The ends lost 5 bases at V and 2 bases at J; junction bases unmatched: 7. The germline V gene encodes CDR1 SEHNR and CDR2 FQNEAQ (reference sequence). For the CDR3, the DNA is TGTGCCAGCAGCCCGGACAGGGCGACGCAAGAGACCCAGTACTTC. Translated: CASSPDRATQETQYF.

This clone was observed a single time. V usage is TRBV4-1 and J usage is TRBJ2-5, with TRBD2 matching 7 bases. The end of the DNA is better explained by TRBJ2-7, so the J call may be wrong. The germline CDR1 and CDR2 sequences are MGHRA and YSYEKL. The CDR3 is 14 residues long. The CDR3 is CASSQEGSGIEQYF. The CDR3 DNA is TGCGCCAGCAGCCAAGAGGGGAGCGGGATCGAGCAGTACTTC.

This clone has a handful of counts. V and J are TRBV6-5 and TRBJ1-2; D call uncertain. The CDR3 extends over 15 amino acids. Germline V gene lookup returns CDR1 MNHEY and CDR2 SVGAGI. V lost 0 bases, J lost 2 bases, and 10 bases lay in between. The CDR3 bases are TGTGCCAGCAGTTACTCGACGCAGAAGAACTATGGCTACACCTTC. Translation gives CASSYSTQKNYGYTF.

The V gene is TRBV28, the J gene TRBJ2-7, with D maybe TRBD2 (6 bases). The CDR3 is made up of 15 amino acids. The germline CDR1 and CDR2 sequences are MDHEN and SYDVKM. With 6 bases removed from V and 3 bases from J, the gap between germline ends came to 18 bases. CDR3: CASRPGLALFYEQYF. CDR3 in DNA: TGTGCCAGCAGGCCGGGACTGGCCCTTTTCTACGAGCAGTACTTC.

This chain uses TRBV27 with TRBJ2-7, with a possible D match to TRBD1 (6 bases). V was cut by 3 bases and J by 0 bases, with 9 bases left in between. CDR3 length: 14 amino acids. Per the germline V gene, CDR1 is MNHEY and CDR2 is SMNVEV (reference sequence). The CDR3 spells CASSLGASSYEQYF. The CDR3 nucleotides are TGTGCCAGCAGTTTGGGGGCGAGCTCCTACGAGCAGTACTTC.

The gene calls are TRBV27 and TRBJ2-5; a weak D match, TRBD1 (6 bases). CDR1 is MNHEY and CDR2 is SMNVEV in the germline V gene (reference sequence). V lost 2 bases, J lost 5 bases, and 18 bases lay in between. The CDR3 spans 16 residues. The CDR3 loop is CASSLVPTTTGETQYF. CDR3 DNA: TGTGCCAGCAGTTTAGTCCCAACTACTACAGGGGAGACCCAGTACTTC.

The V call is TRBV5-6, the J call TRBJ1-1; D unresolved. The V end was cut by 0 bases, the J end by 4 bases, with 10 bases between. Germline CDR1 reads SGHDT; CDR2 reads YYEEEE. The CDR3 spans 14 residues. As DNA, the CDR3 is TGTGCCAGCAGCTTGGGGCAGTTAGGCACTGAAGCTTTCTTT. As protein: CASSLGQLGTEAFF.

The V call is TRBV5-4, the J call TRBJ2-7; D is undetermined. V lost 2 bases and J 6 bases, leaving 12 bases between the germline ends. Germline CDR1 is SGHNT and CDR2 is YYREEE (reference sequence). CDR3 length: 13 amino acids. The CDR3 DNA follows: TGTGCCAGCAGCTTTGACGGAAGTGGCGAGCAGTACTTC. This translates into CASSFDGSGEQYF.

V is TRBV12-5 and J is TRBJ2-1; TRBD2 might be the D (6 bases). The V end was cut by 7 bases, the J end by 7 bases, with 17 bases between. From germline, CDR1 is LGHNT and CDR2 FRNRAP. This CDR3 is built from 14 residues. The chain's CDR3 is CASAVDLGGNEQFF. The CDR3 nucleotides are TGTGCTAGTGCCGTGGACCTCGGGGGAAATGAGCAGTTCTTC.

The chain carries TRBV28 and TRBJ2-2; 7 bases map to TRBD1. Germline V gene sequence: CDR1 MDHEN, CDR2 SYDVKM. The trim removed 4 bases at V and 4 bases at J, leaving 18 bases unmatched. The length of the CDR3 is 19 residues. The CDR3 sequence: CASSSRNMTGRVGTGELFF. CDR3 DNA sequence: TGTGCCAGCAGTTCCCGAAATATGACAGGGCGAGTGGGCACCGGGGAGCTGTTTTTT.

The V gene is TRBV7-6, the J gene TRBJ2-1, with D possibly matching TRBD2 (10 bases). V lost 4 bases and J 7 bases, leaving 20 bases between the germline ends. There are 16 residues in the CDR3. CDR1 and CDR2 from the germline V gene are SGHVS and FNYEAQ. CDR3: CASSSLTSGTGNEQFF. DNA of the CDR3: TGTGCCAGCAGCTCACTCACTAGCGGGACAGGGAATGAGCAGTTCTTC.

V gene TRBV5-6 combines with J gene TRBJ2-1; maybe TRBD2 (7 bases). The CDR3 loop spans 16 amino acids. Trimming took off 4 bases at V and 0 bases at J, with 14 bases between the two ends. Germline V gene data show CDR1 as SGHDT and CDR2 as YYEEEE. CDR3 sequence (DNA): TGTGCCAGCAGCCTGGGAGGGGGGAGCTCCTACAATGAGCAGTTCTTC. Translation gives CASSLGGGSSYNEQFF.

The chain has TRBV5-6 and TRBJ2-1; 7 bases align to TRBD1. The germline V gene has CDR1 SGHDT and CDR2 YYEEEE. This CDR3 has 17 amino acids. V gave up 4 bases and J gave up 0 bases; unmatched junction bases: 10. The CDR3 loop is CASSIWYRTGSYNEQFF. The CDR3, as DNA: TGTGCCAGCAGCATTTGGTATAGGACAGGCTCCTACAATGAGCAGTTCTTC.

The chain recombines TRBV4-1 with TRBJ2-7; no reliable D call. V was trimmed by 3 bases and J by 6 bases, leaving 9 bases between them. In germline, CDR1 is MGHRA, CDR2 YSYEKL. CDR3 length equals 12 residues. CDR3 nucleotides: TGCGCCAGCAGCCATCCCGGGCGCGAGCAGTACTTC. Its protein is CASSHPGREQYF.

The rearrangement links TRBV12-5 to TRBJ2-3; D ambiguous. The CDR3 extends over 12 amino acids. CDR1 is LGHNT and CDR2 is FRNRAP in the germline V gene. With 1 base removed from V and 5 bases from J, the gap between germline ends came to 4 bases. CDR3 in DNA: TGTGCTAGTGGTTTGGGCCTAGATACGCAGTATTTT. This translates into CASGLGLDTQYF.

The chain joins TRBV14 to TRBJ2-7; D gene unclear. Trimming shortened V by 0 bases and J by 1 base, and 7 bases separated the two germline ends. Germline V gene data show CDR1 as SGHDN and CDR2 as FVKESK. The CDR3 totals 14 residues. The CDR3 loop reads CASSQDSGSYEQYF. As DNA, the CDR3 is TGTGCCAGCAGCCAAGATTCTGGTTCCTACGAGCAGTACTTC.

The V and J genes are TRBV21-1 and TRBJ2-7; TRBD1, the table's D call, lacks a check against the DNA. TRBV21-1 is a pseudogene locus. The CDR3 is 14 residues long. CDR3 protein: CASSHRGPSYEQYF. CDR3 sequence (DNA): TGTGCCAGCAGTCACAGGGGCCCCTCCTACGAGCAGTACTTC.

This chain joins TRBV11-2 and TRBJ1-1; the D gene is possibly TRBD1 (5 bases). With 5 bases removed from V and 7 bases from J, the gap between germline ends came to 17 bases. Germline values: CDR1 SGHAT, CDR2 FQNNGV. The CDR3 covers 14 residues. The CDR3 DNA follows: TGTGCCAGCAGCCCCCAGGGCCCTTATGGTGAAGCTTTCTTT. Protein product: CASSPQGPYGEAFF.

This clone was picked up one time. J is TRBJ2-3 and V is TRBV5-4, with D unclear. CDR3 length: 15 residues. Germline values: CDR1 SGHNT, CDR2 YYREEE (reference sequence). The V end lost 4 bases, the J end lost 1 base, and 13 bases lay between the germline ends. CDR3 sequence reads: CASSHKWTGTDTQYF. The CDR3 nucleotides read TGTGCCAGCAGCCACAAATGGACCGGCACAGATACGCAGTATTTT. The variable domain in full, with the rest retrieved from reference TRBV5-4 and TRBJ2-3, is ETGVTQSPTHLIKTRGQQVTLRCSSQSGHNTVSWYQQALGQGPQFIFQYYREEENGRGNFPPRFSGLQFPNYSSELNVNALELDDSALYLCASSHKWTGTDTQYFGPGTRLTVL.

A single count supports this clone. CDR3 DNA sequence: TGTGCCAGCAGCTTGGCCAGAGGGCCAGCCTACGAGCAGTACTTC. The encoded protein is CASSLARGPAYEQYF. The V gene is TRBV5-4, the J gene TRBJ2-7, with a possible D match to TRBD2 (5 bases). Germline loops: CDR1 SGHNT, CDR2 YYREEE (reference sequence). This CDR3 is built from 15 residues. Trimming stripped 0 bases from V and 2 bases from J, with 12 bases between.

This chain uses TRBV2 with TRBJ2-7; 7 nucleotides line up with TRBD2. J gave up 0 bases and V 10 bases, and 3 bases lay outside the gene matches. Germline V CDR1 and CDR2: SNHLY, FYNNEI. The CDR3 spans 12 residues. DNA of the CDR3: TGTGCCACTCTAGCGGACTCCTACGAGCAGTACTTC. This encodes CATLADSYEQYF.

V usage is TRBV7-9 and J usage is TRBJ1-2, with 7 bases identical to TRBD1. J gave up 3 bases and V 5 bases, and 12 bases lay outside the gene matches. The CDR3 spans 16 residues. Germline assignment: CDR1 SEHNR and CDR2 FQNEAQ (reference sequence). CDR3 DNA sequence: TGTGCCAGCAGCCTGTGGGACAGTAATTTCGACTATGGCTACACCTTC. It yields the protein CASSLWDSNFDYGYTF.

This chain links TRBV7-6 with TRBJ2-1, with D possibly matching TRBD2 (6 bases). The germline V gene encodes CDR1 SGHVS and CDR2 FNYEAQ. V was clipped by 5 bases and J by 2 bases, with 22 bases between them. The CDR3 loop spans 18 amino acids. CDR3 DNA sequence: TGTGCCAGCAGCAATTATCTTTCCGGGAGCAAACCCTACAATGAGCAGTTCTTC. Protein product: CASSNYLSGSKPYNEQFF.

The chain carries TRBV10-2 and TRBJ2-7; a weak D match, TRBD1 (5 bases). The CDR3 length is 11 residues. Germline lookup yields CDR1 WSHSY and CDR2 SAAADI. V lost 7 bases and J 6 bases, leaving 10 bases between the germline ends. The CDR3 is CASIRQGEQYF. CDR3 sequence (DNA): TGCGCCAGCATTAGGCAGGGCGAGCAGTACTTC.

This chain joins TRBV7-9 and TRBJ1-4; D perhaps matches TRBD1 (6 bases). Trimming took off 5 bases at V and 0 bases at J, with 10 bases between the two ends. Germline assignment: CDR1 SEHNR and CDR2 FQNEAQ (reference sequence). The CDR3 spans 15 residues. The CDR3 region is CASSPRTATNEKLFF. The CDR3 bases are TGTGCCAGCAGCCCCAGGACAGCAACTAATGAAAAACTGTTTTTT.

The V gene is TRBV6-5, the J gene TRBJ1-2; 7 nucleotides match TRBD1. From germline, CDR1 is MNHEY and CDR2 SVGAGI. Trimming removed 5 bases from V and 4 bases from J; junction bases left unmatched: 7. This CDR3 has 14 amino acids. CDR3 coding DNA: TGTGCCAGCAGTCCCCCGGGACAGAGCTATGGCTACACCTTC. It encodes CASSPPGQSYGYTF.

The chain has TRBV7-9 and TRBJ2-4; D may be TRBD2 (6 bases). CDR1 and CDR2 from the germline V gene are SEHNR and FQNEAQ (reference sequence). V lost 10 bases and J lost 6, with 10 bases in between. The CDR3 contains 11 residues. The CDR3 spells CAMGRGNIQYF. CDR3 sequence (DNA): TGTGCCATGGGGCGGGGAAACATTCAGTACTTC.

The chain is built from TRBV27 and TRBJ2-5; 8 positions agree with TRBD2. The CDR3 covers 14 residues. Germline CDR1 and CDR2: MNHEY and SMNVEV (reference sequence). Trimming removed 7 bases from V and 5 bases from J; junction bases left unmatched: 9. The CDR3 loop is CASNVAGPGETQYF. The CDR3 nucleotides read TGTGCCAGCAATGTAGCGGGACCCGGGGAGACCCAGTACTTC.

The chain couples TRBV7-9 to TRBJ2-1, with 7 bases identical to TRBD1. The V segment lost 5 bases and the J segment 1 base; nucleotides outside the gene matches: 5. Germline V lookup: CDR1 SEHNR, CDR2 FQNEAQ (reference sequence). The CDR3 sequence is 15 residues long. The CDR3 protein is CASSEQGMSYNEQFF. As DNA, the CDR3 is TGTGCCAGCAGCGAACAGGGGATGTCCTACAATGAGCAGTTCTTC.

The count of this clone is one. The CDR3 spells CASSLTLGGETQYF. In nucleotides, the CDR3 is TGTGCCAGCAGTTTAACCTTAGGGGGAGAGACCCAGTACTTC. This chain links TRBV27 with TRBJ2-5; D may be TRBD1 (6 bases). The germline V gene encodes CDR1 MNHEY and CDR2 SMNVEV (reference sequence). Trimming removed 2 bases from V and 4 bases from J, with 11 bases in between. CDR3 length equals 14 residues.